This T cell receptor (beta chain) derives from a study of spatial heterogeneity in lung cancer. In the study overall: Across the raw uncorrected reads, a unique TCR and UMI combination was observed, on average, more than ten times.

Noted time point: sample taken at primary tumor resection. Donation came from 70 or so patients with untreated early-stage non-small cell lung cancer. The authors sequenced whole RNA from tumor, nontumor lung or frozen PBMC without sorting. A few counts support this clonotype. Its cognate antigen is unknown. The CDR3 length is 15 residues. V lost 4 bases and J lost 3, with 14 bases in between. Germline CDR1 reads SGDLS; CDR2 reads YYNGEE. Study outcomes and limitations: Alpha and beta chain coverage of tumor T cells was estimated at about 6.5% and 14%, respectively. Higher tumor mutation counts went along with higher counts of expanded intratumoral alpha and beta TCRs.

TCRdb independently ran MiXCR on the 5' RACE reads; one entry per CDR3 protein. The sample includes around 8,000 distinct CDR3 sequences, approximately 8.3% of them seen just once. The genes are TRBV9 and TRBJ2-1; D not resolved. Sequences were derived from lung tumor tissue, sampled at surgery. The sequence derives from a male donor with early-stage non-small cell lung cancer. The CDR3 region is CASSLQMGGYNEQFF. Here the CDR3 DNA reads TGTGCCAGCAGCCTCCAAATGGGTGGCTACAATGAGCAGTTCTTC.